The rows below give T cell receptor beta chains drawn from one sample of a study of blood T cell repertoires in COVID-19. TCRdb keeps only in-frame clones here, not all; method: immunoSEQ multiplex PCR. The sample has approximately 130,000 clones; roughly four fifths are singletons. Material: PBMCs or T cells enriched from blood (not recorded which). Receptors originate from a man younger than 40 who had recovered from COVID-19. Both conserved end residues are part of each CDR3. The order of the fields is clone size, CDR3 length, J gene, V gene, D gene, CDR3 protein, CDR3 DNA. D genes are given only for firm matches. Where a row states a size, it is once, few, many or the class of an expanded clone; other rows omit it.

NA 15 TRBJ1-5 TRBV11-2 NA CASSLDRQINQPQHF TGTGCCAGCAGCTTAGATCGACAGATCAATCAGCCCCAGCATTTT
NA 14 TRBJ1-2 TRBV6-5 NA CASSYSTGSGGYTF TGTGCCAGCAGTTACTCGACCGGGTCGGGTGGCTACACCTTC
NA 15 TRBJ2-7 TRBV11-2 NA CASSFLDGSPYEQYF TGTGCCAGCAGCTTTCTAGACGGGAGTCCGTACGAGCAGTACTTC
NA 13 TRBJ2-3 TRBV9 NA CASSVLGADTQYF TGTGCCAGCAGCGTATTGGGAGCAGATACGCAGTATTTT
NA 16 TRBJ2-5 TRBV11-2 TRBD2 CASSTRLAGRQETQYF TGTGCCAGCAGCACCCGACTAGCGGGCCGCCAAGAGACCCAGTACTTC
NA 15 TRBJ2-3 TRBV9 TRBD2 CASSVFSSGKDTQYF TGTGCCAGCAGCGTATTCTCTAGCGGTAAAGATACGCAGTATTTT
NA 15 TRBJ2-1 TRBV5-1 TRBD1 CASSSDRGSYNEQFF TGCGCCAGCAGCTCCGACAGGGGATCCTACAATGAGCAGTTCTTC
NA 17 TRBJ2-2 TRBV19 NA CASSLRQTPGDTGELFF TGTGCCAGTAGTCTCCGACAAACACCGGGGGACACCGGGGAGCTGTTTTTT
few 17 TRBJ1-2 TRBV19 TRBD1 CASSFRDRGRWDYGYTF TGTGCCAGTAGTTTCCGGGACAGGGGGCGCTGGGACTATGGCTACACCTTC
NA 17 TRBJ2-1 TRBV9 TRBD1 CASSVVAGQGAYNEQFF TGTGCCAGCAGCGTAGTAGCGGGACAGGGGGCCTACAATGAGCAGTTCTTC
NA 13 TRBJ1-1 TRBV11-2 NA CASSPGFRTEAFF TGTGCCAGCAGCCCAGGATTTCGCACTGAAGCTTTCTTT
NA 14 TRBJ1-2 TRBV28 NA CASSFPQGAYGYTF TGTGCCAGCAGTTTCCCCCAAGGGGCTTATGGCTACACCTTC
NA 16 TRBJ2-7 TRBV3-1/TRBV3-2 NA CASSQGLMFSSLEQYF TGTGCCAGCAGCCAAGGGCTTATGTTCTCTAGTCTCGAGCAGTACTTC
NA 16 TRBJ1-5 TRBV19 NA CASSPAGLLFNQPQHF TGTGCCAGTAGTCCTGCAGGGCTGCTGTTCAATCAGCCCCAGCATTTT
NA 15 TRBJ1-1 TRBV9 NA CASSVVLGAGTEAFF TGTGCCAGCAGCGTAGTTCTGGGGGCCGGGACTGAAGCTTTCTTT
NA 16 TRBJ2-7 TRBV2 TRBD2 CASRSRLASRPHEQYF TGTGCCAGCAGATCCCGACTAGCCTCCCGACCCCACGAGCAGTACTTC
NA 17 TRBJ2-3 TRBV19 TRBD2 CASSLRLAGDGTDTQYF TGTGCCAGTAGCCTGCGACTAGCGGGGGATGGCACAGATACGCAGTATTTT
once 15 TRBJ1-1 TRBV6-5 NA CASSYHDPRGPEAFF TGTGCCAGCAGTTACCATGACCCTAGGGGTCCCGAAGCTTTCTTT
NA 16 TRBJ1-1 TRBV3-1/TRBV3-2 TRBD1 CASSPNGGGSNTEAFF TGTGCCAGCAGCCCCAATGGAGGGGGCTCGAACACTGAAGCTTTCTTT
many 18 TRBJ2-5 TRBV6-4 TRBD1 CASSLYSVRTGSQETQYF TGTGCCAGCAGTCTATATTCGGTTAGGACAGGGTCCCAGGAGACCCAGTACTTC
NA 15 TRBJ1-4 TRBV9 TRBD1 CASSAQGAANEKLFF TGTGCCAGCAGCGCTCAGGGGGCAGCTAATGAAAAACTGTTTTTT
NA 15 TRBJ2-5 TRBV9 TRBD2 CASSPGLAEQETQYF TGTGCCAGCAGCCCGGGACTAGCGGAACAAGAGACCCAGTACTTC
NA 14 TRBJ2-3 TRBV2 NA CASTERGITDTQYF TGTGCCAGTACCGAACGGGGGATCACAGATACGCAGTATTTT
NA 14 TRBJ2-5 TRBV7-9 TRBD1 CASSRQGGWETQYF TGTGCCAGCAGCAGACAGGGTGGGTGGGAGACCCAGTACTTC
NA 14 TRBJ1-6 TRBV19 TRBD1 CASSKGQANSPLHF TGTGCCAGTAGTAAGGGACAGGCGAATTCACCCCTCCACTTT
NA 14 TRBJ1-5 TRBV7-6 NA CASSSYSSGQPQHF TGTGCCAGCAGCTCCTATTCCAGCGGTCAGCCCCAGCATTTT
NA 14 TRBJ1-1 TRBV19 TRBD1 CASSTGGGNTEAFF TGTGCCAGTAGTACAGGGGGAGGGAACACTGAAGCTTTCTTT
few 16 TRBJ2-2 TRBV12-5 TRBD1 CASGFQSGTGTGELFF TGTGCTAGTGGGTTTCAATCCGGGACAGGGACCGGGGAGCTGTTTTTT
NA 12 TRBJ1-4 TRBV7-9 NA CASKGHLEKLFF TGTGCCAGCAAAGGACATCTTGAAAAACTGTTTTTT
few 13 TRBJ2-3 TRBV5-6 NA CASSGITSLAQYF TGTGCCAGCAGCGGAATAACTAGTTTGGCGCAGTATTTT
NA 14 TRBJ2-2 TRBV15 NA CATSSLSPLGELFF TGTGCCACCAGCAGCCTCTCCCCCTTAGGGGAGCTGTTTTTT
NA 13 TRBJ2-3 TRBV29-1 NA CSVEAGQGRTQYF TGCAGCGTTGAAGCAGGCCAGGGAAGGACGCAGTATTTT
NA 20 TRBJ2-1 TRBV2 TRBD2 CASSELTPSGGVFSYNEQFF TGTGCCAGCAGTGAATTAACCCCTAGCGGGGGGGTTTTCTCCTACAATGAGCAGTTCTTC
NA 14 TRBJ1-4 TRBV10-2 TRBD1 CASSKGQANEKLFF TGCGCCAGCAGCAAAGGACAGGCTAATGAAAAACTGTTTTTT
NA 13 TRBJ2-7 TRBV6-2/TRBV6-3 TRBD2 CASSSGEAYEQYF TGTGCCAGCAGTAGCGGGGAGGCCTACGAGCAGTACTTC
NA 15 TRBJ1-1 TRBV9 TRBD1 CASSETGLVNTEAFF TGTGCCAGCAGCGAGACAGGGCTGGTGAACACTGAAGCTTTCTTT
NA 16 TRBJ1-4 TRBV9 TRBD1 CASSVAPGQGNEKLFF TGTGCCAGCAGCGTCGCTCCGGGACAGGGGAACGAAAAACTGTTTTTT
NA 12 TRBJ1-1 TRBV6-2/TRBV6-3 NA CASSYPRTQAFF TGTGCCAGCAGTTACCCCCGGACTCAAGCTTTCTTT
NA 12 TRBJ2-1 TRBV29-1 NA CSAREFYNEQFF TGCAGCGCCCGGGAATTCTACAATGAGCAGTTCTTC
once 16 TRBJ2-7 TRBV7-9 TRBD2 CASSFPTGTRVYEQYF TGTGCCAGCAGCTTCCCCACCGGGACTAGAGTCTACGAGCAGTACTTC
NA 17 TRBJ1-5 TRBV12-5 NA CASGLILGRGSNQPQHF TGTGCTAGTGGTTTGATCTTGGGCAGAGGGAGCAATCAGCCCCAGCATTTT
few 13 TRBJ1-6 TRBV19 NA CAAAGSINSPLHF TGTGCAGCAGCGGGTTCGATTAATTCACCCCTCCACTTT
NA 14 TRBJ2-7 TRBV9 TRBD2 CASSTGGTTYEQYF TGTGCCAGCAGCACAGGCGGGACTACCTACGAGCAGTACTTC
NA 14 TRBJ1-2 TRBV3-1/TRBV3-2 NA CASSQDLGGLGYTF TGTGCCAGCAGCCAAGATTTAGGGGGACTAGGCTACACCTTC
NA 19 TRBJ2-1 TRBV7-2 TRBD2 CASSSAAWTSGGAGNEQFF TGTGCCAGCAGCTCCGCCGCGTGGACTAGCGGGGGGGCCGGGAATGAGCAGTTCTTC
NA 15 TRBJ1-3 TRBV28 NA CASSLMQAITNTIYF TGTGCCAGCAGTTTAATGCAGGCTATAACAAACACCATATATTTT
NA 13 TRBJ1-1 TRBV14 TRBD1 CASSPRQGAEAFF TGTGCCAGCAGCCCCCGACAGGGAGCTGAAGCTTTCTTT
NA 16 TRBJ1-4 TRBV7-9 NA CASSLGGLATNEKLFF TGTGCCAGCAGCTTAGGGGGGCTCGCAACTAATGAAAAACTGTTTTTT
NA 17 TRBJ1-5 TRBV28 TRBD1 CASSASGQGASNQPQHF TGTGCCAGCAGTGCCTCGGGACAGGGGGCCTCCAATCAGCCCCAGCATTTT
NA 13 TRBJ1-2 TRBV6-5 TRBD1 CASRGQASGGYTF TGTGCCAGCAGGGGACAGGCCTCTGGGGGCTACACCTTC
few 12 TRBJ2-7 TRBV7-6 NA CASSRGTGEKYF TGTGCCAGCAGCCGGGGGACTGGGGAAAAGTACTTC
once 14 TRBJ1-2 TRBV30 TRBD1 CAWDRGPQSYGYTF TGTGCCTGGGACAGGGGACCACAGAGCTATGGCTACACCTTC
NA 13 TRBJ1-1 TRBV6-6 NA CATRGWDSTEAFF TGTGCCACCCGGGGTTGGGATTCCACTGAAGCTTTCTTT
once 13 TRBJ1-5 TRBV19 NA CASSDRIGQPQHF TGTGCCAGTAGTGACAGGATAGGTCAGCCCCAGCATTTT
NA 16 TRBJ2-2 TRBV7-9 TRBD2 CASSPRLAANTGELFF TGTGCCAGCAGCCCTCGACTAGCCGCGAACACCGGGGAGCTGTTTTTT
NA 12 TRBJ1-2 TRBV6-1 NA CASSEGGPGYTF TGTGCCAGCAGTGAAGGGGGGCCGGGCTACACCTTC